The present entry profiles one TCR beta chain with its context. The sample belongs to a study of T-cell reconstitution after alpha-beta-depleted transplantation in children. Unique molecular identifiers were incorporated when the TCRbeta library was constructed. TCRdb passed the PCR reads through MiXCR, listing each CDR3 protein once. The table lists hundreds of thousands of distinct CDR3 sequences, 15% to 20% of them singletons. J lost 3 bases, V lost 6 bases, and 7 bases had no gene match. CDR1 is DFQATT, CDR2 SNEGSKA, per germline (reference sequence). This CDR3 contains 14 residues. This TCR was sampled from a male patient between 2 and 15 years old who had a stem cell transplant for acute lymphoblastic leukemia, so the T cells may come from the graft donor. The chain employs TRBV20-1 and TRBJ1-5, with 8 bases that match TRBD1. Source: PBMCs, mostly from graft donor cells, taken 360 days after TCRalphabeta/CD19-depleted stem cell transplant. CDR3 residues: CSATGQVYNQPQHF. For the CDR3, the DNA is TGCAGTGCCACGGGACAGGTCTACAATCAGCCCCAGCATTTT.